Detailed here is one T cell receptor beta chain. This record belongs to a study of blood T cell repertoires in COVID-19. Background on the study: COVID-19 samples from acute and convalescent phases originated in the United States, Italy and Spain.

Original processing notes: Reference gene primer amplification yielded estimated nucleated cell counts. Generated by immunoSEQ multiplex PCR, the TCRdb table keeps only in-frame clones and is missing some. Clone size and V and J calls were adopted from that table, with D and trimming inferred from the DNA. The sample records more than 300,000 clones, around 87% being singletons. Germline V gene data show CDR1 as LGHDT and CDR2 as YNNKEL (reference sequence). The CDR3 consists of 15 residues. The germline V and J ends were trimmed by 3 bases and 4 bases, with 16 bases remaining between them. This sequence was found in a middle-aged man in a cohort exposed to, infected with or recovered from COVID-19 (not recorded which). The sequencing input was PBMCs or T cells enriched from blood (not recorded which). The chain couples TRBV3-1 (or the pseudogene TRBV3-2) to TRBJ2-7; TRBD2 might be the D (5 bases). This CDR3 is CASSQRERAGYEQYF. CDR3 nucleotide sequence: TGTGCCAGCAGCCAGCGTGAGAGGGCCGGATACGAGCAGTACTTC.